Listed below are T cell receptor beta chains from one sample, sequenced in a study of cytomegalovirus exposure and HLA in healthy donors. Sequencing was performed with immunoSEQ multiplex PCR; in TCRdb, only in-frame clones are kept and a portion is missing. The table includes 100,000 to 120,000 clones, around 77% detected once. The material sequenced was PBMCs. Every receptor here comes from a young woman in good health and CMV-seropositive. Both conserved end residues are part of each CDR3. Each record gives: V gene, clone size, D gene, J gene, CDR3 length, CDR3 DNA, CDR3 protein. D genes are given only for firm matches. Clone size is not always given. Where it is, it says once, few, many or a class for expanded clones.

>TRBV19|NA|NA|TRBJ2-7|14
TGTGCCAGTAGCCCAGGTGGCTGGGCATACGAGCAGTACTTC
CASSPGGWAYEQYF
>TRBV30|NA|TRBD1|TRBJ2-3|13
TGTGCCTGGGGACAGGGGATAACAGATACGCAGTATTTT
CAWGQGITDTQYF
>TRBV7-6|NA|NA|TRBJ2-1|12
TGTGCCAGCAGCTTAGGGGGAGATGAGCAGTTCTTC
CASSLGGDEQFF
>TRBV11-3|NA|NA|TRBJ1-1|14
TGTGCCAGCAGCTTGGCCAGGGCAACCCGTGAAGCTTTCTTT
CASSLARATREAFF
>TRBV6-6|once|TRBD1|TRBJ1-2|14
TGTGCCAGCAGTTATCGAGGGGGCGAAGATGGCTACACCTTC
CASSYRGGEDGYTF
>TRBV19|few|NA|TRBJ1-4|15
TGTGCCAGTAGTAATCCGACAGTGAGAAATGAAAAACTGTTTTTT
CASSNPTVRNEKLFF
>TRBV5-4|NA|TRBD1|TRBJ2-7|13
TGTGCCAGCAGCACGGACAGGGACTACGAGCAGTACTTC
CASSTDRDYEQYF
>TRBV7-2|NA|NA|TRBJ1-1|17
TGTGCCAGCAGCTTATTTAGGGCAGGGCCTATGAACACTGAAGCTTTCTTT
CASSLFRAGPMNTEAFF
>TRBV5-4|NA|NA|TRBJ1-1|15
TGTGCCATTACTCTTCGGGAAAGAGCGGACACTGAAGCTTTCTTT
CAITLRERADTEAFF
>TRBV19|NA|TRBD2|TRBJ2-2|18
TGTGCCAGTAGTATAGCCGGTAGCGGGGGGGCAAGCACCGGGGAGCTGTTTTTT
CASSIAGSGGASTGELFF
>TRBV11-1|NA|NA|TRBJ1-1|12
TGTGCCAGCAGCTTAGAGGGGTATGAAGCTTTCTTT
CASSLEGYEAFF
>TRBV28|NA|NA|TRBJ2-7|14
TGTGCCGTCGAGAGGGTGGGGAGCGCCAAGGAGCAGTACTTC
CAVERVGSAKEQYF
>TRBV27|NA|TRBD2|TRBJ2-1|17
TGTGCCAGCAGTCCTGGGACTAGCGGGGCCCGATACAATGAGCAGTTCTTC
CASSPGTSGARYNEQFF
>TRBV5-1|NA|TRBD1|TRBJ1-1|15
TGCGCCAGCAGCCCCCAAACAGGGGAGAACACTGAAGCTTTCTTT
CASSPQTGENTEAFF
>TRBV6-1|once|NA|TRBJ1-5|14
TGTGCCAGCAGTCTTGTCCTAGGGGATCAGCCCCAGCATTTT
CASSLVLGDQPQHF
>TRBV2|NA|NA|TRBJ2-2|14
TGTGCCAGCAGTGGGACATTGAACACCGGGGAGCTGTTTTTT
CASSGTLNTGELFF
>TRBV9|NA|TRBD1|TRBJ2-7|16
TGTGCCAGCAGCCCCCGATTGGGACAGGGAGGGTACGAGCAGTACTTC
CASSPRLGQGGYEQYF
>TRBV9|NA|NA|TRBJ1-1|14
TGTGCCAGCAGCGCGTCGGACAGCCACACTGAAGCTTTCTTT
CASSASDSHTEAFF
>TRBV5-1|NA|TRBD2|TRBJ2-3|19
TGCGCCAGCAGCGAGAGGGAACTAGCGGGGAACTTTAGCACAGATACGCAGTATTTT
CASSERELAGNFSTDTQYF
>TRBV27|NA|TRBD1|TRBJ1-5|15
TGTGCCAGCACCCTAGGGGCAGGGGGCGACGGGCCCCAGCATTTT
CASTLGAGGDGPQHF
>TRBV7-8|few|TRBD1|TRBJ1-1|16
TGTGCCAGCAGCTTACTCCTGATGACAGGGGGGACTGAAGCTTTCTTT
CASSLLLMTGGTEAFF
>TRBV4-2|once|NA|TRBJ1-2|13
TGTGCCAGCAGCCACGGAGGAAACTATGGCTACACCTTC
CASSHGGNYGYTF
>TRBV11-1|NA|NA|TRBJ1-3|16
TGTGCCAGCAGCTTAAAAGGTCCGGGGTCTGGAAACACCATATATTTT
CASSLKGPGSGNTIYF
>TRBV5-6|NA|NA|TRBJ1-5|12
TGTGCCAGCAGCTTGGGGCGGGAGCCCCAGCATTTT
CASSLGREPQHF
>TRBV4-1|NA|TRBD2|TRBJ2-1|15
TGCGCCAGCAGCCAAAGCGGGGGACTCTACAATGAGCAGTTCTTC
CASSQSGGLYNEQFF
>TRBV18|once|NA|TRBJ2-7|16
TGTGCCAGCTCCCCCGGTCCGACACTGAACTCCTACGAGCAGTACTTC
CASSPGPTLNSYEQYF
>TRBV10-3|NA|NA|TRBJ2-1|15
TGTGCCATCAGCGACTTTGGGGCCGAGAGGAGTGAGCAGTTCTTC
CAISDFGAERSEQFF
>TRBV19|NA|TRBD1|TRBJ1-1|15
TGTGCCAGTAGTATAGGACAGGGAATTGGGACTGAAGCTTTCTTT
CASSIGQGIGTEAFF
>TRBV5-1|NA|NA|TRBJ2-2|17
TGCGCCAGCAGCTACACATCTCAGGGGTCCAGCACCGGGGAGCTGTTTTTT
CASSYTSQGSSTGELFF
>TRBV11-3|NA|NA|TRBJ1-1|14
TGTGCCAGCAGCTCCCTCGGGTTGGGCACTGAAGCTTTCTTT
CASSSLGLGTEAFF
>TRBV7-2|few|TRBD2|TRBJ2-3|16
TGTGCCAGCAGCTTATTGACGGGAGGCACCACAGATACGCAGTATTTT
CASSLLTGGTTDTQYF
>TRBV6-5|NA|TRBD2|TRBJ2-7|13
TGTGCCAGCAGTACCCGCGGGAGCTACGAGCAGTACTTC
CASSTRGSYEQYF
>TRBV10-3|NA|TRBD2|TRBJ2-1|14
TGTGCCATCAGTGATAGCGGGACTGGGAATGAGCAGTTCTTC
CAISDSGTGNEQFF
>TRBV18|NA|NA|TRBJ2-1|17
TGTGCCAGCTCACCACCGTTATCAGGGAAGATCTACAATGAGCAGTTCTTC
CASSPPLSGKIYNEQFF
>TRBV4-2|NA|NA|TRBJ2-7|13
TGTGCCAGCAGCCCCTCGGGGTCCTACGAGCAGTACTTC
CASSPSGSYEQYF
>TRBV7-3|NA|TRBD2|TRBJ2-3|15
TGTGCCAGCAGCTTAAGGCTAGCGGGGGCCGATACGCAGTATTTT
CASSLRLAGADTQYF
>TRBV10-3|NA|TRBD1|TRBJ2-7|14
TGTGCCATCAGCCAGGGGGACCTCTCCTACGAGCAGTACTTC
CAISQGDLSYEQYF
>TRBV6-5|NA|TRBD2|TRBJ2-7|16
TGTGCCAGCAGTTACTCCGGGCGGGGGTCCTCCTACGAGCAGTACTTC
CASSYSGRGSSYEQYF
>TRBV18|NA|TRBD1|TRBJ1-5|15
TGTGCCAGCTCACCAGGGACAGGGGTCAATCAGCCCCAGCATTTT
CASSPGTGVNQPQHF
>TRBV5-6|few|NA|TRBJ1-1|16
TGTGCCAGCAGCCCTACATTGGGGTTAGGGGACACTGAAGCTTTCTTT
CASSPTLGLGDTEAFF
>TRBV19|NA|NA|TRBJ2-4|15
TGTGCCAGTAGTCTGGCTGGTAGCAGCAAAAACATTCAGTACTTC
CASSLAGSSKNIQYF
>TRBV6-1|once|TRBD1|TRBJ1-1|15
TGTGCCAGCAGTGAACAACCAGGGGGCGCGACTGAAGCTTTCTTT
CASSEQPGGATEAFF
>TRBV27|NA|TRBD1|TRBJ2-7|14
TGTGCCAGCAGGGTACAGGGGTCATCGCACGAGCAGTACTTC
CASRVQGSSHEQYF
>TRBV5-1|NA|NA|TRBJ2-7|15
TGCGCCAGCAGCTTTACACAGGACAGCTCCTACGAGCAGTACTTC
CASSFTQDSSYEQYF
>TRBV7-9|NA|NA|TRBJ1-4|14
TGTGCCAGCAGCTTAAGTGGGGGCTCTGAAAAACTGTTTTTT
CASSLSGGSEKLFF
>TRBV7-9|NA|NA|TRBJ1-1|13
TGTGCCAGCAGCCCCTATCGGAACACTGAAGCTTTCTTT
CASSPYRNTEAFF
>TRBV9|NA|NA|TRBJ2-3|16
TGTGCCAGTACCTCGGCGGAGTCCGACTGGGCAGATACGCAGTATTTT
CASTSAESDWADTQYF
>TRBV6-6|NA|NA|TRBJ2-7|11
TGTGCCAGCAGCACAGGCTACGAGCAGTACTTC
CASSTGYEQYF
>TRBV6-5|NA|TRBD2|TRBJ2-5|16
TGTGCCAGCAGTTACGCCATGACTAGCGGGGGGGAGACCCAGTACTTC
CASSYAMTSGGETQYF
>TRBV11-2|NA|TRBD2|TRBJ2-1|13
TGTGCCAGCAGCGCCCTGAAACTAGCGGGGCAATTCTTC
CASSALKLAGQFF
>TRBV6-5|NA|NA|TRBJ1-6|15
TGTGCCAGCAGTTACACTCAACAGATTAATTCACCCCTCCACTTT
CASSYTQQINSPLHF
>TRBV5-1|NA|NA|TRBJ2-7|14
TGCGCCAGCAGCATTACAGGGGAGGTCGACGAGCAGTACTTC
CASSITGEVDEQYF
>TRBV7-9|NA|NA|TRBJ2-4|12
TGTGCCAGCAGCACCCTAACAGGTCTTACATACTTC
CASSTLTGLTYF
>TRBV12-5|NA|NA|TRBJ1-4|15
TGTGCTAGTGGTTTGGGGACAGTAGTTAATGAAAAACTGTTTTTT
CASGLGTVVNEKLFF